This T cell receptor beta chain was sequenced in a study of blood T cell repertoires in COVID-19. For the study at large: Samples of COVID-19 (acute and convalescent) were obtained from the United States, Italy and Spain.

The germline V gene encodes CDR1 SEHNR and CDR2 FQNEAQ (reference sequence). This CDR3 is 16 amino acids long. The V segment lost 0 bases and the J segment 4 bases; nucleotides outside the gene matches: 4. Some clones are missing from TCRdb's copy, which holds only in-frame ones; the method was immunoSEQ multiplex PCR. The table has about 53,000 clones, 87% seen once; the top ten hold 4%. The source of this sequence is a man aged 45-65 years with acute or convalescent COVID-19. Sequenced sample: peripheral blood. The chain employs TRBV7-9 and TRBJ2-1, with 9 bases fitting TRBD1. The CDR3 DNA reads as TGTGCCAGCAGCTTAGCTGAAGGACAGGGGTACAATGAGCAGTTCTTC. The encoded protein is CASSLAEGQGYNEQFF.